This T cell receptor beta chain appears in the sequencing data of a study of T cell responses to AZD1222 COVID-19 vaccine. Generated by immunoSEQ multiplex PCR, the TCRdb table keeps only in-frame clones and is missing some. The sample lists about 150,000 clones, just over 85% seen once, with around 5.1% in the top ten. The germline CDR1 and CDR2 sequences are MNHEY and SMNVEV (reference sequence). Trimming pared 3 bases from V and 3 bases from J, leaving 12 bases between. The CDR3 runs to 16 residues. V usage is TRBV27 and J usage is TRBJ1-6, with a tentative D call TRBD1 (5 bases). The origin of this receptor is an adult who received the AZD1222 COVID-19 vaccine. This specimen was peripheral blood, taken 28 days after the second AZD1222 dose. In nucleotides, the CDR3 is TGTGCCAGCAGTTTCGGTACAGGTTACTATAATTCACCCCTCCACTTT. Its translation: CASSFGTGYYNSPLHF.